The 21 T cell receptor beta chains listed next were all sequenced from one sample in a study of beta chain features in type 1 diabetes. These TCRs are of unknown antigen specificity. Study results and limitations: Researchers report that Type 1 diabetes patients had moderately but significantly shorter TCRB CDR3s across all four CD4+ subsets.

Expressed TCRB transcripts were sequenced because the isolated RNA had all been reverse transcribed beforehand. Profiled with immunoSEQ multiplex PCR; TCRdb holds only in-frame clones, not every one. The sample carries 300,000 to 400,000 clones, around 10% recorded once. Material: central memory CD4+ T cells from blood. The receptors originated from a man younger than 40 with type 1 diabetes.

This chain connects TRBV7-9 to TRBJ2-3; 15 positions agree with TRBD2. The CDR3 covers 19 residues. Per germline, CDR1 SEHNR and CDR2 FQNEAQ (reference sequence). The J segment lost 2 bases and the V segment lost 3 bases, leaving 9 bases of the junction unmatched. This CDR3 is CASSFRTSGRAGITDTQYF. DNA of the CDR3: TGTGCCAGCAGCTTCCGGACTAGCGGGAGGGCCGGTATCACAGATACGCAGTATTTT.

The V gene is TRBV30, the J gene TRBJ2-7; D may be TRBD1 (6 bases). Germline CDR1 GTSNPN, CDR2 SVGIG (reference sequence). This CDR3 region has 13 residues. Trimming stripped 2 bases from V and 3 bases from J, with 11 bases between. The CDR3 is CAWSRDTYYEQYF. DNA of the CDR3: TGTGCCTGGAGTAGGGACACCTACTACGAGCAGTACTTC.

This clone was seen a few times. This chain uses TRBV27 with TRBJ2-2; D ambiguous. The CDR3 length is 13 residues. With 2 bases removed from V and 1 base from J, the gap between germline ends came to 2 bases. Germline CDR1 reads MNHEY; CDR2 reads SMNVEV (reference sequence). CDR3 DNA sequence: TGTGCCAGCAGTTTACTGAACACCGGGGAGCTGTTTTTT. Translating gives CASSLLNTGELFF.

The genes are TRBV7-3 and TRBJ2-7; a weak D match, TRBD1 (5 bases). Germline assignment: CDR1 SGHTA and CDR2 FQGTGA. The CDR3 covers 14 residues. The germline V and J ends were trimmed by 4 bases and 5 bases, with 15 bases remaining between them. CDR3 DNA sequence: TGTGCCAGCAGCTCGACCCCCAGGGAAAACGAGCAGTACTTC. The encoded protein is CASSSTPRENEQYF.

The chain carries TRBV6-5 and TRBJ1-3, with D unresolved. The length of the CDR3 is 13 residues. Per germline, CDR1 MNHEY and CDR2 SVGAGI. The V and J ends lost 6 bases and 0 bases respectively, with 6 bases between them. The CDR3 DNA is TGTGCCAGCAGCGGTAGCTCTGGAAACACCATATATTTT. This translates into CASSGSSGNTIYF.

A note on this clone: Sequence at one end of the junction differs from germline and may be a read error. The V call is TRBV7-7, the J call TRBJ1-4, with 7 bases lining up with TRBD1. Germline-derived CDR1 and CDR2 are SSHAT and FNYEAQ (reference sequence). CDR3 length: 13 amino acids. DNA for the CDR3: TGTGCTAGCAGCTTAGACAGGGATGAAAAACTGTTTTTT. This gives the protein CASSLDRDEKLFF.

The table lists this clone with a few counts. The chain has TRBV6-5 and TRBJ2-7; 8 bases agree with TRBD2. With V trimmed by 8 bases and J by 0 bases, 6 bases remained unmatched. CDR1 is MNHEY and CDR2 is SVGAGI in the germline V gene. The CDR3 is 14 residues long. This CDR3 reads CASAKGTSSYEQYF. The DNA for the CDR3 is TGTGCCAGCGCGAAAGGGACTAGCTCCTACGAGCAGTACTTC.

This chain uses TRBV4-3 with TRBJ1-4; D is unclear. The CDR3 sequence is 15 residues long. V shed 4 bases and J shed 0 bases, with 9 bases lying between them. CDR1 is LGHNA, CDR2 YSLEER, per germline. The CDR3 loop is CASSLGFATNEKLFF. The CDR3 DNA is TGCGCCAGCAGCCTAGGATTTGCAACTAATGAAAAACTGTTTTTT.

This clone was detected a few times. As DNA, the CDR3 is TGTGCCAGCAGCTTAAGGGGGGGACTAGCGGGATACAATGAGCAGTTCTTC. The encoded protein is CASSLRGGLAGYNEQFF. The chain employs TRBV11-1 and TRBJ2-1, with 13 bases that match TRBD2. Germline V gene sequence: CDR1 SGHAT, CDR2 FQDESV (reference sequence). The CDR3 has 17 amino acids. V trimming: 2 bases; J trimming: 4 bases; junction bases outside the gene matches: 5.

V is TRBV7-5 and J is TRBJ2-2; the table's D call, TRBD2, has no DNA check behind it. TRBV7-5 is a listed pseudogene. The CDR3 has 17 residues. CDR3 DNA: TGTGTCAGAAGCTTATTCGGCGGGACGCCGTGCACCGGGGAGCTGTTTTTT. It translates to CVRSLFGGTPCTGELFF.

V and J are TRBV18 and TRBJ1-1; D gene ambiguous. Germline assignment: CDR1 KGHSH and CDR2 LQKENI. The CDR3 spans 16 residues. V lost 3 bases and J lost 4, with 18 bases in between. The CDR3 sequence: CASSPTEGAGLTEAFF. In DNA form, the CDR3 reads TGTGCCAGCTCACCGACCGAGGGAGCGGGCCTCACTGAAGCTTTCTTT. The full variable domain, completed using reference TRBV18 and TRBJ1-1, is NAGVMQNPRHLVRRRGQEARLRCSPMKGHSHVYWYRQLPEEGLKFMVYLQKENIIDESGMPKERFSAEFPKEGPSILRIQQVVRGDSAAYFCASSPTEGAGLTEAFFGQGTRLTVV.

The chain combines TRBV28 with TRBJ2-2; unclear D gene. V dropped 7 bases and J dropped 9 bases, with 12 bases sitting between them. The germline CDR1 and CDR2 sequences are MDHEN and SYDVKM. The CDR3 is made up of 12 amino acids. Written as DNA, the CDR3 is TGTGCCAGCACCACCTCATCCCGGGAGCTGTTTTTT. Its protein product is CASTTSSRELFF. The full variable domain, in which reference TRBV28 and TRBJ2-2 provide the parts outside the CDR3, is DVKVTQSSRYLVKRTGEKVFLECVQDMDHENMFWYRQDPGLGLRLIYFSYDVKMKEKGDIPEGYSVSREKKERFSLILESASTNQTSMYLCASTTSSRELFFGEGSRLTVL.

This chain connects TRBV7-3 to TRBJ2-5; D remains unclear. Germline V gene sequence: CDR1 SGHTA, CDR2 FQGTGA. The length of the CDR3 is 13 residues. V lost 3 bases, J lost 5 bases, and 10 bases lay in between. CDR3 nucleotides: TGTGCCAGCAGCTTCAGCACCGGGGAGACCCAGTACTTC. It codes for CASSFSTGETQYF.

This chain connects TRBV11-2 to TRBJ2-5, with TRBD2 matching over 15 bases. Germline CDR1 and CDR2: SGHAT and FQNNGV. V was clipped by 5 bases and J by 0 bases; unmatched bases: 4. The CDR3 has 17 residues. The DNA of the CDR3 is TGTGCCAGCAGCCAAGGACTAGCGGGAGGGTACCAAGAGACCCAGTACTTC. It codes for CASSQGLAGGYQETQYF.

J is TRBJ2-1 and V is TRBV5-1; D perhaps matches TRBD1 (6 bases). V lost 3 bases and J 4 bases, leaving 14 bases between the germline ends. The CDR3 has 15 amino acids. Germline CDR1 is SGHRS and CDR2 is YFSETQ. The CDR3 spells CASSWSLGAYNEQFF. CDR3 nucleotides: TGCGCCAGCAGCTGGAGTTTGGGGGCATACAATGAGCAGTTCTTC.

The CDR3 nucleotides read TGCGCCAGCAGCCTCGGACTATTACCTACAGATACGCAGTATTTT. Amino acid sequence: CASSLGLLPTDTQYF. V usage is TRBV5-1 and J usage is TRBJ2-3, with TRBD2 as a possible D gene (6 bases). Germline loops: CDR1 SGHRS, CDR2 YFSETQ. This CDR3 is 15 amino acids long. V shed 4 bases and J shed 3 bases, with 15 bases lying between them.

The V and J genes are TRBV19 and TRBJ2-6; weak D call: TRBD1 (6 bases). V lost 6 bases and J 0 bases, leaving 9 bases between the germline ends. The CDR3 length is 15 residues. The germline V gene has CDR1 LNHDA and CDR2 SQIVND (reference sequence). The CDR3 DNA reads TGTGCCAGTAGCCCGGACAGCTCTGGGGCCAACGTCCTGACTTTC. Protein product: CASSPDSSGANVLTF.

The chain is built from TRBV30 and TRBJ2-7, with 9 positions matching TRBD1. Germline CDR1 and CDR2: GTSNPN and SVGIG (reference sequence). The V gene end was trimmed by 8 bases and the J gene end by 4 bases; junction bases not matched to a gene: 6. This CDR3 is built from 12 residues. The CDR3 loop reads CAEGTGIYEQYF. The CDR3 DNA sequence: TGTGCCGAGGGGACAGGGATATACGAGCAGTACTTC. Combining the CDR3 with reference TRBV30 and TRBJ2-7 gives the whole variable domain SQTIHQWPATLVQPVGSPLSLECTVEGTSNPNLYWYRQAAGRGLQLLFYSVGIGQISSEVPQNLSASRPQDRQFILSSKKLLLSDSGFYLCAEGTGIYEQYFGPGTRLTVT.

Many counts were recorded for this clone. The rearrangement links TRBV29-1 to TRBJ2-4; no reliable D call. Germline V gives CDR1 SQVTM, CDR2 ANQGSEA. Trimming cost V 4 bases and J 13 bases, with 26 bases left between them. CDR3 length equals 15 residues. CDR3 loop: CSVAHPQEGRPLQYF. As DNA, the CDR3 is TGCAGCGTTGCGCACCCTCAAGAAGGAAGACCACTCCAGTACTTC. The whole variable domain, remainder taken from reference TRBV29-1 and TRBJ2-4, is SAVISQKPSRDICQRGTSLTIQCQVDSQVTMMFWYRQQPGQSLTLIATANQGSEATYESGFVIDKFPISRPNLTFSTLTVSNMSPEDSSIYLCSVAHPQEGRPLQYFGAGTRLSVL.

This clone ranks as medium-sized. This same CDR3 is encoded by further DNA sequences in the sample. The chain couples TRBV18 to TRBJ1-1, with 10 bases lining up with TRBD1. V dropped 1 base and J dropped 3; count of bases not matched to a gene: 5. The CDR3 spans 16 residues. Germline loops: CDR1 KGHSH, CDR2 LQKENI. CDR3 nucleotides: TGTGCCAGCTCACCACTTTCCGGGACAGGGGACACTGAAGCTTTCTTT. Translating gives CASSPLSGTGDTEAFF. Filled out from reference TRBV18 and TRBJ1-1, the complete variable domain reads NAGVMQNPRHLVRRRGQEARLRCSPMKGHSHVYWYRQLPEEGLKFMVYLQKENIIDESGMPKERFSAEFPKEGPSILRIQQVVRGDSAAYFCASSPLSGTGDTEAFFGQGTRLTVV.

The CDR3 DNA reads TGTGCCAGCAGCACGAGGACAGGGAGTCAGCCCCAGCATTTT. Its translation: CASSTRTGSQPQHF. The rearrangement joins TRBV6-5 to TRBJ1-5; 8 positions match TRBD1. The V gene's germline CDR1 is MNHEY and CDR2 SVGAGI. The CDR3 consists of 14 residues. Trimming cost V 6 bases and J 6 bases; bases outside gene matches: 7.